The 3 T cell receptor beta chains presented below share a single source sample, sequenced in a study of CD4+ T cells in melanoma. TCRdb keeps only in-frame clones here, not all; method: immunoSEQ multiplex PCR. The repertoire holds approximately 6,600 clones, with approximately 69% as singletons. Material: cells from a culture (not recorded whether cultured in vitro). The source is a human donor with melanoma.

The CDR3 region has the DNA TGTGCCAGCAGCCAAGATCTTAGCGGAAACCTCTACAATGAGCAGTTCTTC. This encodes CASSQDLSGNLYNEQFF. This chain connects TRBV14 to TRBJ2-1; TRBD2 might be the D (6 bases). V shed 0 bases and J shed 3 bases, with 15 bases lying between them. The germline gives CDR1 SGHDN, CDR2 FVKESK. The CDR3 totals 17 residues. The full variable domain, rest sourced from reference TRBV14 and TRBJ2-1, is EAGVTQFPSHSVIEKGQTVTLRCDPISGHDNLYWYRRVMGKEIKFLLHFVKESKQDESGMPNNRFLAERTGGTYSTLKVQPAELEDSGVYFCASSQDLSGNLYNEQFFGPGTRLTVL.

Judged by abundance, this clone is medium-sized. The gene calls are TRBV11-1 and TRBJ2-1; possible D gene TRBD2, 6 bases. V was shortened by 0 bases and J by 5 bases, with 11 bases between the two germline ends. Germline V gives CDR1 SGHAT, CDR2 FQDESV (reference sequence). The CDR3 totals 15 residues. CDR3 region: CASSLAGLPNNEQFF. The CDR3, as DNA: TGTGCCAGCAGCTTAGCGGGACTCCCGAACAATGAGCAGTTCTTC.

This sequence joins TRBV3-1 (or the pseudogene TRBV3-2) and TRBJ1-5; D is unresolved. Trimming pared 0 bases from V and 9 bases from J, leaving 9 bases between. The CDR3 runs to 13 residues. Germline values: CDR1 LGHDT, CDR2 YNNKEL (reference sequence). The CDR3 is CASSQDRAGPQHF. The CDR3 region has the DNA TGTGCCAGCAGCCAAGATCGGGCAGGGCCCCAGCATTTT.